Here is one T cell receptor (beta chain) with its context. Antigen unknown. The table came from immunoSEQ multiplex PCR; TCRdb's copy has only in-frame clones and leaves some out. The sample consists of over 110,000 clones, almost 85% of them appearing once. The donors were in the approximately 120-subject validation cohort, distinct from the approximately 700-subject first cohort. Trimming took 5 bases from V and 0 from J; bases not matched to a gene: 2. In germline, CDR1 is SGHTA, CDR2 FQGTGA. This CDR3 is built from 15 residues. The record originates from a study of cytomegalovirus exposure and HLA in healthy donors. General observations from the study: A few CMV-associated chains proved CMV antigen-specific in vitro. The authors listed 164 TCR beta chains as cytomegalovirus-associated.

Sequenced: PBMCs. The sequence derives from a woman aged 30 to 39 in good health and CMV-seronegative. The rearrangement links TRBV7-3 to TRBJ1-3; TRBD1 aligns across 9 bases. CDR3 region: CASSLQGASGNTIYF. CDR3 in DNA: TGTGCCAGCAGCCTACAGGGGGCCTCTGGAAACACCATATATTTT.